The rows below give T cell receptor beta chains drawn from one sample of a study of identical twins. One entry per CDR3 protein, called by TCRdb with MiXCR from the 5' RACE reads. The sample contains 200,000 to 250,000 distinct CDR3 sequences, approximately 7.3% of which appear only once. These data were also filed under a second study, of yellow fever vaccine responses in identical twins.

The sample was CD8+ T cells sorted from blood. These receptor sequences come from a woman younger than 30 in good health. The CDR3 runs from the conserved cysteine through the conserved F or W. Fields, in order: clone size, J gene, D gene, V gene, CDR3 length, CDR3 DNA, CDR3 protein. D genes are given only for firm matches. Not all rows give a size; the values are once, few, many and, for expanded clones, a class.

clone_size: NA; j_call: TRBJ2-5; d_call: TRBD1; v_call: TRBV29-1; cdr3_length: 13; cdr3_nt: TGCAGCGCCAGGACAGGGCTGCAAGAGACCCAGTACTTC; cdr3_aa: CSARTGLQETQYF
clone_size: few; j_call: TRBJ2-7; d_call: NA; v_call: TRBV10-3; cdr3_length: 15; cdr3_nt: TGTGCCATCAGTGAGTCCGCTAGCGCGACCTACGAGCAGTACTTC; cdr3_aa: CAISESASATYEQYF
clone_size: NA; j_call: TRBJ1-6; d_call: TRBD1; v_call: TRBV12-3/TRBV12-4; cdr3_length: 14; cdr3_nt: TGTGCCACCGCGACAGGGGCGAATAATTCACCCCTCCACTTT; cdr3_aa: CATATGANNSPLHF
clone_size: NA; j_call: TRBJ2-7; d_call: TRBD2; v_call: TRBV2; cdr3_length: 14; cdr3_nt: TGTGCCAACGGTAAAGCGGGAGTTAACTACGAGCAGTACTTC; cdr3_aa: CANGKAGVNYEQYF
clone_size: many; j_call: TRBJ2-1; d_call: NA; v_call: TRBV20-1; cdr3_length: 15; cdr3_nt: TGCAGTGCTAGAGAGGCGGGGAGCTCCTACAATGAGCAGTTCTTC; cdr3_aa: CSAREAGSSYNEQFF
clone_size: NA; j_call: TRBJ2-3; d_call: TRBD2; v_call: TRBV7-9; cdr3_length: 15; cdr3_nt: TGTGCCAGCAGATTAAATAGCGGGGGCGGGGATACGCAGTATTTT; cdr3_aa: CASRLNSGGGDTQYF
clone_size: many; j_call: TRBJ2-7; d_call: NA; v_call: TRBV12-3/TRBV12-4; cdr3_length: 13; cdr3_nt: TGTGCCAGCACCGGTTTATGGGGCTACGAGCAGTACTTC; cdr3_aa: CASTGLWGYEQYF
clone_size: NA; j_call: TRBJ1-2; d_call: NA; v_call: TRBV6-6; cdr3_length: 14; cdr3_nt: TGTGCCAGCAGTTCGGAGAGGCTTGGTAGTGGCTACACCTTC; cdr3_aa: CASSSERLGSGYTF
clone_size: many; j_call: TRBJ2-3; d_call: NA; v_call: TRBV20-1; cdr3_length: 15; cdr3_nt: TGCAGTGCTAGAGACCACGGGTTCGACACAGATACGCAGTATTTT; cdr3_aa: CSARDHGFDTDTQYF
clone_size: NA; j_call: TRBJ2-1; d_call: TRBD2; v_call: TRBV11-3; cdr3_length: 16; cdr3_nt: TGTGCCAGCAGCTTAGATCTAGCGGGAGTAAACAATGAGCAGTTCTTC; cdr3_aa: CASSLDLAGVNNEQFF
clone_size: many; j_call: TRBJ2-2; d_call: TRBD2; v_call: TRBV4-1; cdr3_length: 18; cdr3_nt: TGCGCCAGCAGCCAAACAGGACTAGCGGGAATGAACACCGGGGAGCTGTTTTTT; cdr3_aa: CASSQTGLAGMNTGELFF
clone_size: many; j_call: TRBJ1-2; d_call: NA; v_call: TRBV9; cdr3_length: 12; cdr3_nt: TGTGCCAGCAGCGACAGGAGTGAGGGCTACACCTTC; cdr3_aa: CASSDRSEGYTF
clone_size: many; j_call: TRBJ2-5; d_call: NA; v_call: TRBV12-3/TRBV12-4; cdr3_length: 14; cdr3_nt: TGTGCCAGCACTCGTGGAGTGTCTGGGGAGACCCAGTACTTC; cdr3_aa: CASTRGVSGETQYF
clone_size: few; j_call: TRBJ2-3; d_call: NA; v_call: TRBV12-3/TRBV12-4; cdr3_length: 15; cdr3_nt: TGTGCCAGCAGTTTAGTCTCCCCTATCACAGATACGCAGTATTTT; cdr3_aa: CASSLVSPITDTQYF
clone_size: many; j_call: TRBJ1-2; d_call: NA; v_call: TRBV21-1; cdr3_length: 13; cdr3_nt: TGTGCCAGCAGCAAATCCCGGGGGTTCGGCTACACCTTC; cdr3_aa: CASSKSRGFGYTF
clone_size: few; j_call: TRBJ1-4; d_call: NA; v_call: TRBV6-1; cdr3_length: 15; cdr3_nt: TGTGCCAGCAGTGATCTCCGGGACCCAAACGAAAAACTGTTTTTT; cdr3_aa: CASSDLRDPNEKLFF
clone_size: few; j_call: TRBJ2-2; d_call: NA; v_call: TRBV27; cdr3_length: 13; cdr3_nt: TGTGCCAGCAGTTGGGGGGTCACCGGGGAGCTGTTTTTT; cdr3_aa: CASSWGVTGELFF
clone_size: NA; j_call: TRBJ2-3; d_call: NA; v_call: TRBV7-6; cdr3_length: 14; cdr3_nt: TGTGCCAGTACCGAGGGTTCTAGCACAGATACGCAGTATTTT; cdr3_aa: CASTEGSSTDTQYF
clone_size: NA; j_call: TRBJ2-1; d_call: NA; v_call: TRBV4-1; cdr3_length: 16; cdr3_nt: TGCGCCAGCAGCCAAGATGATCCCTTCCCCTACAATGAGCAGTTCTTC; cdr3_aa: CASSQDDPFPYNEQFF
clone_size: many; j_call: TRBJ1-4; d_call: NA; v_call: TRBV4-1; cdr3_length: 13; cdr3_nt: TGCGCCAGCAGCCAAGTGACCCTTGAAAAACTGTTTTTT; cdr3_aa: CASSQVTLEKLFF
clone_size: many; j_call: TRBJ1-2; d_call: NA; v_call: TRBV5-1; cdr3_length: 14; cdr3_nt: TGCGCCAGCAGCAACCGGGACCGACTCTATGGCTACACCTTC; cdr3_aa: CASSNRDRLYGYTF
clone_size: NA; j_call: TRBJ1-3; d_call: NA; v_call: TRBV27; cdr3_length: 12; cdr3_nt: TGTGCCAGCAGTGGCTCTGGAAACACCATATATTTT; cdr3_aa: CASSGSGNTIYF
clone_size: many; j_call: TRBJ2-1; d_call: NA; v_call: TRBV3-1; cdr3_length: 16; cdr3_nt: TGTGCCAGCGCCAAGGAGTTCCGGGACACCGACAATGAGCAGTTCTTC; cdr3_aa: CASAKEFRDTDNEQFF
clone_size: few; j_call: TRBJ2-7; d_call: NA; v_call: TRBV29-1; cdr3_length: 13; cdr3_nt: TGCAGCGTTGAAGATCTGGATGGGGACGAGCAGTACTTC; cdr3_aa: CSVEDLDGDEQYF
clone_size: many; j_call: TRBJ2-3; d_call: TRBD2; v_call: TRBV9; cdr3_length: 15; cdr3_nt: TGTGCCAGTGGGGAGGGCGGGGGGACTTTCGATACGCAGTATTTT; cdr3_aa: CASGEGGGTFDTQYF
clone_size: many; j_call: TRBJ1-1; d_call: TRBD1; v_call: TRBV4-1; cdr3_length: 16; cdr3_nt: TGCGCCAGCAGCCACCCCAGGGACAGCATGAACACTGAAGCTTTCTTT; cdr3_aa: CASSHPRDSMNTEAFF
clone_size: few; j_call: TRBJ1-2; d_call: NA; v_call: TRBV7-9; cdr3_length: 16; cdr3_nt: TGTGCCAGCAGCGATGAAGACGGACAGTATAACTATGGCTACACCTTC; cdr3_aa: CASSDEDGQYNYGYTF
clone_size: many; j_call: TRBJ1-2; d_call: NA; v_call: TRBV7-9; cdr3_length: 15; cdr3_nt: TGTGCCAGCAGCTTAGGCATTACAGGGAGCTATGGCTACACCTTC; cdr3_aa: CASSLGITGSYGYTF
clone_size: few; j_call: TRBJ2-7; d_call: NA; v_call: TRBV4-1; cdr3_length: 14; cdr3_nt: TGCGCCAGCAGCCAACTCCAGGGTTCCTACGAGCAGTACTTC; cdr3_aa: CASSQLQGSYEQYF
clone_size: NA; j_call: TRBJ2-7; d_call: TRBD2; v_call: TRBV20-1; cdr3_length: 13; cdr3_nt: TGCAGTGCTAGAGGCCCGGGAGGCTACGAGCAGTACTTC; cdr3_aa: CSARGPGGYEQYF
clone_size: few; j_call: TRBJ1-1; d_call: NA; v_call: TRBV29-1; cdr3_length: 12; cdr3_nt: TGCAGCGTTGGACGATCGGGGACTGAAGCTTTCTTT; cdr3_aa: CSVGRSGTEAFF
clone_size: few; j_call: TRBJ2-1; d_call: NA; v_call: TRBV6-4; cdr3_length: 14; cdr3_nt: TGTGCCAGCAGTGAGGGGACGGACTACAATGAGCAGTTCTTC; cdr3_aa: CASSEGTDYNEQFF
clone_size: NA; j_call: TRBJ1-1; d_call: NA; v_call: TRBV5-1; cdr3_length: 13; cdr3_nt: TGCGCCAGCAGCTTGAGGGTTGGGACTGAAGCTTTCTTT; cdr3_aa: CASSLRVGTEAFF
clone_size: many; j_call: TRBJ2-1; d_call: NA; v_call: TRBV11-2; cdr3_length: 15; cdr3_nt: TGTGCCAGCAGCTTAAGGGGCTCGGTTATGGATGAGCAGTTCTTC; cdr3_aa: CASSLRGSVMDEQFF
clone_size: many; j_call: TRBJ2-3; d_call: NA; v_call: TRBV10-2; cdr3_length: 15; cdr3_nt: TGCGCCAGCAGCCCCGTCGGCGGGGCAACAGATACGCAGTATTTT; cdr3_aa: CASSPVGGATDTQYF
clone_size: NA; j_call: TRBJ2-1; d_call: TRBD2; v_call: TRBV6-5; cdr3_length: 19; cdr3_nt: TGTGCCAGCAGTTACCTCATCCCGGGTAGCGGGGGGGCCAGGGATGAGCAGTTCTTC; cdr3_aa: CASSYLIPGSGGARDEQFF
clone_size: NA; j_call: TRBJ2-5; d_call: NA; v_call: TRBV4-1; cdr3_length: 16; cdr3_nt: TGCGCCAGCAGCCAATATATGGGTACGGGGGAAGAGACCCAGTACTTC; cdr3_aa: CASSQYMGTGEETQYF
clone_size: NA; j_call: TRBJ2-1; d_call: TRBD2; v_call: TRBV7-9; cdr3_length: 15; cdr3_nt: TGTGCCAGCAGCCCGGTGCTAGCGGCAGACAATGAGCAGTTCTTC; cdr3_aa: CASSPVLAADNEQFF
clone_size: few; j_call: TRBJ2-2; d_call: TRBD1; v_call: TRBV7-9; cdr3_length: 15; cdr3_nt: TGTGCCAGCAGCCGCGAAGACAGGGACACCGGGGAGCTGTTTTTT; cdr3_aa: CASSREDRDTGELFF
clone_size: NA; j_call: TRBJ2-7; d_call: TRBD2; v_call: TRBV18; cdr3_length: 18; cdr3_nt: TGTGCCAGCTCACTGAGCGGGACTAGCGGGAGCGGGCTCTACGAGCAGTACTTC; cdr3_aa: CASSLSGTSGSGLYEQYF
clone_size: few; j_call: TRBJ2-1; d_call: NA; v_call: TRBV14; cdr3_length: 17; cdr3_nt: TGTGCCAGCAGCCAAGATTGGGTAGCGGTCTCCTACAATGAGCAGTTCTTC; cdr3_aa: CASSQDWVAVSYNEQFF
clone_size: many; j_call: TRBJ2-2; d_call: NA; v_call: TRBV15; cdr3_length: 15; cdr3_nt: TGTGCCACCAGCAGAGAGGGGCTTTCCACCGGGGAGCTGTTTTTT; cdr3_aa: CATSREGLSTGELFF
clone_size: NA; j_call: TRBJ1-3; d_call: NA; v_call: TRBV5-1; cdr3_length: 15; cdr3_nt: TGCGCCAGCAGCTTGACTGGGGACTCTGGAAACACCATATATTTT; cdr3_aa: CASSLTGDSGNTIYF
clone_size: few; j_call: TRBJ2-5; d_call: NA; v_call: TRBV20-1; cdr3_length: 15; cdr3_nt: TGCAGTGCTAGAGATATGACAGGAGACCAAGAGACCCAGTACTTC; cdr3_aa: CSARDMTGDQETQYF